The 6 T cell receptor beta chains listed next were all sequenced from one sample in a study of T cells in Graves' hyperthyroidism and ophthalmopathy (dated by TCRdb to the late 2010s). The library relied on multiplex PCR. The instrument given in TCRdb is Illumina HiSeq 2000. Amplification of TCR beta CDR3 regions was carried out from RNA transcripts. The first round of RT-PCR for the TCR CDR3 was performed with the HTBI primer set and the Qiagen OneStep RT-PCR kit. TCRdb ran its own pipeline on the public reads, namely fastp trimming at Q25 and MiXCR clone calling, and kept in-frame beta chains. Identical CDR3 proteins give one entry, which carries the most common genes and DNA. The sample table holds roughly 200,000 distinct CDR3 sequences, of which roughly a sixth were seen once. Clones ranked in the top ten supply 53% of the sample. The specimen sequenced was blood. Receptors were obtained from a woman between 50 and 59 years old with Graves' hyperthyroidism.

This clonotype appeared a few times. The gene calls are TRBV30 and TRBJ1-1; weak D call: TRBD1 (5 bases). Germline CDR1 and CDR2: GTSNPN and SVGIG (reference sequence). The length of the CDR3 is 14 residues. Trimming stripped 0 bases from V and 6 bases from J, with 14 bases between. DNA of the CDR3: TGTGCCTGGAGTGTCGGGGGTTTCCGGCCTGAAGCTTTCTTT. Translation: CAWSVGGFRPEAFF.

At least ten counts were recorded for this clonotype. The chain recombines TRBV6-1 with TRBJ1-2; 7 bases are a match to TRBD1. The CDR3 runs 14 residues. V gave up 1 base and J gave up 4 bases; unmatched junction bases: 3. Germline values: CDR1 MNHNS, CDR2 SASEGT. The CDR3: CASSEDRGTYGYTF. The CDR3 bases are TGTGCCAGCAGTGAAGACAGGGGAACCTATGGCTACACCTTC.

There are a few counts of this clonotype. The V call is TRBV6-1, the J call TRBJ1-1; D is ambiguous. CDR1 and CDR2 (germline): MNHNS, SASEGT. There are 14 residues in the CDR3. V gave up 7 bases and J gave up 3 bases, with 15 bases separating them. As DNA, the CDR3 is TGTGCCAGCACCCCCCCCAGCGCGGACACTGAAGCTTTCTTT. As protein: CASTPPSADTEAFF.

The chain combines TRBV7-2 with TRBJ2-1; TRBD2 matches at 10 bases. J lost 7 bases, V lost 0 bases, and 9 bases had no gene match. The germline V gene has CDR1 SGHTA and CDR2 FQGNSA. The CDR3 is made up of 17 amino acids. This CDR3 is CASSLARLAGAFNEQFF. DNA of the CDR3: TGTGCCAGCAGCTTAGCGAGGCTAGCGGGAGCATTTAATGAGCAGTTCTTC.

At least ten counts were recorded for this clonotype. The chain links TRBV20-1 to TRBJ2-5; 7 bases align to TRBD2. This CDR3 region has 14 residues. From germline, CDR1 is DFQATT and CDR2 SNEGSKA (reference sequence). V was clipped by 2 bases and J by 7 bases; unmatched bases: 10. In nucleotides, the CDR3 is TGCAGTGCTAGATCTCTGACGGGAGGCGGGACCCAGTACTTC. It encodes CSARSLTGGGTQYF.

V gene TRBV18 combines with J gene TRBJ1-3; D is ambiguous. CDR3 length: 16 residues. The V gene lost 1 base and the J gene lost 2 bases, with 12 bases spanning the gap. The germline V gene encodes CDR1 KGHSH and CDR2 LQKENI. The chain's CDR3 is CASSPRGPGTGNTIYF. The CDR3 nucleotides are TGTGCCAGCTCACCACGGGGTCCCGGCACTGGAAACACCATATATTTT. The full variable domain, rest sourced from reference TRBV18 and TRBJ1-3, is NAGVMQNPRHLVRRRGQEARLRCSPMKGHSHVYWYRQLPEEGLKFMVYLQKENIIDESGMPKERFSAEFPKEGPSILRIQQVVRGDSAAYFCASSPRGPGTGNTIYFGEGSWLTVV.